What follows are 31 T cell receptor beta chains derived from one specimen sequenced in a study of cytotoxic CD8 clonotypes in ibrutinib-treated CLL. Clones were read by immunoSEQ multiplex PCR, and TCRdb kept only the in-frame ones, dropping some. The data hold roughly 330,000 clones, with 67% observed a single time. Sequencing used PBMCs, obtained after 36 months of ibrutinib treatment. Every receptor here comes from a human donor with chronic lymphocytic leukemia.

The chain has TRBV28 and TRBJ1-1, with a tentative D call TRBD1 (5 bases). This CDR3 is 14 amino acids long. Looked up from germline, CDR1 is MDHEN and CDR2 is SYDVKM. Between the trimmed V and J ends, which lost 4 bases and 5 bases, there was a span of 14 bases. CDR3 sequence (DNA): TGTGCCAGCAGTTGGGGGAGCGGTCCTACTGAAGCTTTCTTT. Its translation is CASSWGSGPTEAFF.

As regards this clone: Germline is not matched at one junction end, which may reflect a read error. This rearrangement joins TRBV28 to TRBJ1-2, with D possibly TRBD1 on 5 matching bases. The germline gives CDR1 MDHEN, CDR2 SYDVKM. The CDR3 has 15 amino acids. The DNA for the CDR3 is TGTGCCAGCAGTTTATTCCGGGGACTTAACGATGGCTACACCTTC. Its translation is CASSLFRGLNDGYTF.

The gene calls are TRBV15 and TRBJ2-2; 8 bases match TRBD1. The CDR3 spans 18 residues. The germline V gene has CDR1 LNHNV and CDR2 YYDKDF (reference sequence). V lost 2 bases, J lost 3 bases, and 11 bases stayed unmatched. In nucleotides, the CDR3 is TGTGCCACCAGCAGATTCATAGCAGGACAGGGTGACACCGGGGAGCTGTTTTTT. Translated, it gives CATSRFIAGQGDTGELFF.

This CDR3 reads CASSLGPELTSYEQYF. CDR3 DNA: TGTGCCAGCAGCTTAGGGCCAGAACTAACCAGCTACGAGCAGTACTTC. The chain has TRBV11-2 and TRBJ2-7; D ambiguous. From germline, CDR1 is SGHAT and CDR2 FQNNGV. Trimming removed 1 base at V and 3 bases at J, with 16 bases between. This CDR3 has 16 residues. Full variable domain (missing parts from reference TRBV11-2 and TRBJ2-7): EAGVAQSPRYKIIEKRQSVAFWCNPISGHATLYWYQQILGQGPKLLIQFQNNGVVDDSQLPKDRFSAERLKGVDSTLKIQPAKLEDSAVYLCASSLGPELTSYEQYFGPGTRLTVT.

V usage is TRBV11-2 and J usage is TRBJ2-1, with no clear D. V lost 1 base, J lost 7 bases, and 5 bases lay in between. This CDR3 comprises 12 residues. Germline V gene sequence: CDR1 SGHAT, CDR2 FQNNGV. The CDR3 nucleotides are TGTGCCAGCAGCTTAGGCTTGAATGAGCAGTTCTTC. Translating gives CASSLGLNEQFF.

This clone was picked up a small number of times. In DNA form, the CDR3 reads TGTGCCAGCAGCCCAACATCTCTAGCGGCTAGCACAGATACGCAGTATTTT. Amino acids: CASSPTSLAASTDTQYF. The rearrangement uses TRBV11-2 and TRBJ2-3; 7 nucleotides align to TRBD2. CDR1 is SGHAT, CDR2 FQNNGV, per germline. The CDR3 sequence is 17 residues long. V lost 5 bases to trimming and J lost 0 bases; unmatched junction nucleotides: 11.

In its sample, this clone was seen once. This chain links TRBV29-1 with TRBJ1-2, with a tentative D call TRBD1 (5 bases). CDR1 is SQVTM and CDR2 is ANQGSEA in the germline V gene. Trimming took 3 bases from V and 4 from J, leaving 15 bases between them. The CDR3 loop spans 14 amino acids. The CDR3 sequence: CSVEAGSGGYGYTF. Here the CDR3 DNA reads TGCAGCGTTGAGGCGGGCAGTGGGGGCTATGGCTACACCTTC.

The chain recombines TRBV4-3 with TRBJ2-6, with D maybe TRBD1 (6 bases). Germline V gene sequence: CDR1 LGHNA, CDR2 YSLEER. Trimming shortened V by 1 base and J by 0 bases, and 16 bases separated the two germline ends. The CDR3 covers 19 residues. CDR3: CASSQVLAGAHSGANVLTF. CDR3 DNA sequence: TGCGCCAGCAGCCAAGTTCTTGCAGGGGCCCACTCTGGGGCCAACGTCCTGACTTTC.

As DNA, the CDR3 is TGTGCCAGCAGGCGGGGGAAGGCTGAAGCTTTCTTT. This encodes CASRRGKAEAFF. The chain recombines TRBV11-3 with TRBJ1-1; D might be TRBD1 (5 bases). This CDR3 is 12 amino acids long. Trimming took 6 bases from V and 6 from J, leaving 11 bases between them. Germline values: CDR1 SGHNT, CDR2 YENEEA.

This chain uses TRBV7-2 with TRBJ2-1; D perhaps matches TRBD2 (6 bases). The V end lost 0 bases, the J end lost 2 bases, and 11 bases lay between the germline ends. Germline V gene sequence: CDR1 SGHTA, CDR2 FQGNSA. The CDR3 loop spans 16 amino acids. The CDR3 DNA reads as TGTGCCAGCAGCTTAGCTGGGGGGAGGACCTACAATGAGCAGTTCTTC. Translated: CASSLAGGRTYNEQFF.

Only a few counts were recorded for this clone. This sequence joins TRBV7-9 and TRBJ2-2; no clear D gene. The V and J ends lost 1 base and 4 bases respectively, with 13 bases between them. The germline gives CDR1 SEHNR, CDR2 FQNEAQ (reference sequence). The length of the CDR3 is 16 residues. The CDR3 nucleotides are TGTGCCAGCAGCTTAGGTGTCAGTACGAGCACCGGGGAGCTGTTTTTT. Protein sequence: CASSLGVSTSTGELFF.

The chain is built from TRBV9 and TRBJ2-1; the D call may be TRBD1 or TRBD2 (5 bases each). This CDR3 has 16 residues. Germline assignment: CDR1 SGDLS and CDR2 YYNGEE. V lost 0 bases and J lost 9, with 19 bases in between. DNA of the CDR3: TGTGCCAGCAGCGTAGAGGGTTCGGGACGCCTCGGTGAGCAGTTCTTC. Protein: CASSVEGSGRLGEQFF.

The CDR3 nucleotides are TGTGCCAGCAGCCGCGGACTACGCAATGAGCAGTTCTTC. Its translation: CASSRGLRNEQFF. The genes are TRBV6-5 and TRBJ2-1, with TRBD2 as a possible D gene (6 bases). Germline CDR1 reads MNHEY; CDR2 reads SVGAGI. The CDR3 is 13 residues long. V was clipped by 6 bases and J by 6 bases, with 12 bases between them.

The CDR3 DNA follows: TGTGCCAGCAGCGCCGAGATACTAGCGGGGGGGCGAAGAGATACGCAGTATTTT. This sequence encodes CASSAEILAGGRRDTQYF. The chain recombines TRBV9 with TRBJ2-3; TRBD2 matches 13 bases. V was clipped by 3 bases and J by 5 bases; unmatched bases: 12. The CDR3 runs to 18 residues. Germline V CDR1 and CDR2: SGDLS, YYNGEE. The variable domain in full, with the rest retrieved from reference TRBV9 and TRBJ2-3, is DSGVTQTPKHLITATGQRVTLRCSPRSGDLSVYWYQQSLDQGLQFLIQYYNGEERAKGNILERFSAQQFPDLHSELNLSSLELGDSALYFCASSAEILAGGRRDTQYFGPGTRLTVL.

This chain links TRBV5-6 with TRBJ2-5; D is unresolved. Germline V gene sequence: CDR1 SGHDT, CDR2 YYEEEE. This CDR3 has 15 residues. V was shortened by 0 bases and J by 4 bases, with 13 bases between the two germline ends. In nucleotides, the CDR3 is TGTGCCAGCAGCTTGGCCACGGTATTGGGAGAGACCCAGTACTTC. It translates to CASSLATVLGETQYF.

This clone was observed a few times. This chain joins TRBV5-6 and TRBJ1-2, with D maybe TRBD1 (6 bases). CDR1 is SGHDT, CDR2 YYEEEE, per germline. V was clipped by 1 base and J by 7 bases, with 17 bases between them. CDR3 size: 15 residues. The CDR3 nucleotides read TGTGCCAGCAGCTTGCCCAAACAGGGAATTGGTGGCTACACCTTC. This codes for CASSLPKQGIGGYTF.

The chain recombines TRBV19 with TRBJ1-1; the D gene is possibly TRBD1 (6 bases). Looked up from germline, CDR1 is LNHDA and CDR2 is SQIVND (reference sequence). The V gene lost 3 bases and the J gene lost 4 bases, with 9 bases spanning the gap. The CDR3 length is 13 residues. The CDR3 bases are TGTGCCAGTAGTATTAGGGGGAGCACTGAAGCTTTCTTT. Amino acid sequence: CASSIRGSTEAFF.

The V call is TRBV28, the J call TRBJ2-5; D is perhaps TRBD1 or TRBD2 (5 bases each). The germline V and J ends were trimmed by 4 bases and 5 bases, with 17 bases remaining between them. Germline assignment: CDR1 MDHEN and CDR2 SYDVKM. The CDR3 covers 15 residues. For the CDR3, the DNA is TGTGCCAGCAGTTCTCCGGGGACGTGGGTGGAGACCCAGTACTTC. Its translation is CASSSPGTWVETQYF.

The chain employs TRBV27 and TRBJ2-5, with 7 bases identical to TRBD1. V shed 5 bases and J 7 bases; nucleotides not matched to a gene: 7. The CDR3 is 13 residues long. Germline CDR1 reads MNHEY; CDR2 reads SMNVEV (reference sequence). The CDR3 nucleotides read TGTGCCAGCAGTCCCACAGGGGCGAGGACCCAGTACTTC. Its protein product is CASSPTGARTQYF.

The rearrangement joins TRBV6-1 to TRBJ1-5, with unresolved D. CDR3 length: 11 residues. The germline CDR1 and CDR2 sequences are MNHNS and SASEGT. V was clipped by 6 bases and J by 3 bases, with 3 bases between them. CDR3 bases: TGTGCCAGCAGGACCAATCAGCCCCAGCATTTT. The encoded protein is CASRTNQPQHF.

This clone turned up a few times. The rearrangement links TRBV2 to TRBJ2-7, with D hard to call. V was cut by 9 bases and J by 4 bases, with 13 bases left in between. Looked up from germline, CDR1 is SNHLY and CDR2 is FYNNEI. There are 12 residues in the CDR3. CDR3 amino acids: CARGPTQYEQYF. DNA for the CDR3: TGTGCCAGGGGCCCTACGCAGTACGAGCAGTACTTC. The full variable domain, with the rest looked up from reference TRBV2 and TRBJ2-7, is EPEVTQTPSHQVTQMGQEVILRCVPISNHLYFYWYRQILGQKVEFLVSFYNNEISEKSEIFDDQFSVERPDGSNFTLKIRSTKLEDSAMYFCARGPTQYEQYFGPGTRLTVT.

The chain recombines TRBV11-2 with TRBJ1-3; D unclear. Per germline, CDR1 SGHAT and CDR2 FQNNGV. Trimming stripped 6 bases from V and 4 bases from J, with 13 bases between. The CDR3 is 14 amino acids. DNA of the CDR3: TGTGCCAGCAGTTCCTGGAAGGCCGGAAACACCATATATTTT. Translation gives CASSSWKAGNTIYF.

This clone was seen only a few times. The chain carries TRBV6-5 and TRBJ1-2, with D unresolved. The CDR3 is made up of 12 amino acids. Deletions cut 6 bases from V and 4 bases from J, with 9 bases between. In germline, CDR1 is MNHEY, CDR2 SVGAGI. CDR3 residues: CASSPRGYGYTF. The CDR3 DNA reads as TGTGCCAGCAGCCCTCGAGGCTATGGCTACACCTTC.

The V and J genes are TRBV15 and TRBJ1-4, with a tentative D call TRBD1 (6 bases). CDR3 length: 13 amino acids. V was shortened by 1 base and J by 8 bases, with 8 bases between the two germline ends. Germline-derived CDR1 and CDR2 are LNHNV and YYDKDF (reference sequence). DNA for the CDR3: TGTGCCACCAGCAGAGGAAGGGGGGAAAAACTGTTTTTT. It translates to CATSRGRGEKLFF.

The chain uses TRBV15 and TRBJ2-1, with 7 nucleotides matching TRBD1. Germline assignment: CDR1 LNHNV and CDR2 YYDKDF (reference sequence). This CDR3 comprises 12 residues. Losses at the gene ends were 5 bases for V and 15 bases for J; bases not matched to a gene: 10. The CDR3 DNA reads TGTGCCACCAGCGGACGGGACAGCCCGGGGTTCTTC. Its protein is CATSGRDSPGFF.

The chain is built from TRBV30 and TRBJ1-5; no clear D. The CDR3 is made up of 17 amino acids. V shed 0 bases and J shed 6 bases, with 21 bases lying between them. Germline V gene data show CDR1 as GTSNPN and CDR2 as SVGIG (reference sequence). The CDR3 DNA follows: TGTGCCTGGAGTGTACGTGGAGAGGTGGTTCCAGGTCAGCCCCAGCATTTT. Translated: CAWSVRGEVVPGQPQHF.

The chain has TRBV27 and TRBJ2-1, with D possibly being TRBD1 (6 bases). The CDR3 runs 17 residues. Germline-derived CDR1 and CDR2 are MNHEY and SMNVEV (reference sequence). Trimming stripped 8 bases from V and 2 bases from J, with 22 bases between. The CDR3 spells CASGPTVKTGPYNEQFF. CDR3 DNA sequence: TGTGCCAGCGGGCCCACGGTCAAGACAGGACCCTACAATGAGCAGTTCTTC.

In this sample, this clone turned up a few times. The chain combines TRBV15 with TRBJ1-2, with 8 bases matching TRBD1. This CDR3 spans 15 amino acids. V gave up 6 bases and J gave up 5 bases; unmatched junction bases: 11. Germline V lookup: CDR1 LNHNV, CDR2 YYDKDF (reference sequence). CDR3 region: CATRPGGPTTYGYTF. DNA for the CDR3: TGTGCCACCAGACCAGGGGGCCCTACAACTTATGGCTACACCTTC. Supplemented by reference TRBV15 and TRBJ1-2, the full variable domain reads DAMVIQNPRYQVTQFGKPVTLSCSQTLNHNVMYWYQQKSSQAPKLLFHYYDKDFNNEADTPDNFQSRRPNTSFCFLDIRSPGLGDTAMYLCATRPGGPTTYGYTFGSGTRLTVV.

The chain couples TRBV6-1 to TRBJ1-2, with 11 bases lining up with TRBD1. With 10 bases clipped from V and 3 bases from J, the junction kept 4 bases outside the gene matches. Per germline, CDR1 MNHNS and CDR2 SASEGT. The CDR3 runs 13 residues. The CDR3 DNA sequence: TGTGCCATACGGACAGGGGGCGACTATGGCTACACCTTC. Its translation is CAIRTGGDYGYTF.

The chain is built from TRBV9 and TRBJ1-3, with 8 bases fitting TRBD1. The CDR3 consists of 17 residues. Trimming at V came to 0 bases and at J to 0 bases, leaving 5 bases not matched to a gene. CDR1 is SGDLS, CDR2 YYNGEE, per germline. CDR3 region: CASSVGGQAYSGNTIYF. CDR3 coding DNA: TGTGCCAGCAGCGTAGGGGGACAGGCTTACTCTGGAAACACCATATATTTT.

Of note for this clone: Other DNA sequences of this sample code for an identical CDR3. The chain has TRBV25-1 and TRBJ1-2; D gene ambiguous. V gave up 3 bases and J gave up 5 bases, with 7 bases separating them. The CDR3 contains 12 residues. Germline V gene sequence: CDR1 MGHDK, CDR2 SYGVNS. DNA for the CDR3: TGTGCCAGCAGTGACAGAGGGTATGGCTACACCTTC. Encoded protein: CASSDRGYGYTF.